Each of the 16 T cell receptor beta chains below was sequenced from the same sample in a study of CDR3 diversity in severe acne. TCRdb processed the PCR reads anew with MiXCR; each CDR3 protein has one entry. This sample yields 85,000 to 120,000 distinct CDR3 sequences, of which 51% are seen a single time; around 12% belongs to the top ten. The sequenced material came from blood. The receptor source for this set is a male donor with acne.

This clonotype was detected ten times or more. The chain has TRBV6-4 and TRBJ2-1; 7 nucleotides align to TRBD1. The J segment lost 9 bases and the V segment lost 6 bases, leaving 17 bases of the junction unmatched. Germline V gene sequence: CDR1 MRHNA, CDR2 SNTAGT. The CDR3 spans 16 residues. The CDR3 loop is CASSPETGSGNTEQFF. The CDR3 DNA reads as TGTGCCAGCAGCCCGGAGACAGGGTCGGGGAACACTGAGCAGTTCTTC.

This chain links TRBV25-1 with TRBJ1-1; D remains unclear. Germline V gives CDR1 MGHDK, CDR2 SYGVNS. V was clipped by 1 base and J by 5 bases, with 23 bases between them. The CDR3 contains 18 residues. CDR3 nucleotides: TGTGCCAGCAGTGAATGGGAAATAGGCCACTCAGCAAAAACTGAAGCTTTCTTT. Encoded protein: CASSEWEIGHSAKTEAFF.

This clonotype was detected once. V is TRBV11-2 and J is TRBJ2-6; D gene unclear. The germline V gene encodes CDR1 SGHAT and CDR2 FQNNGV. V lost 1 base and J 0 bases, leaving 10 bases between the germline ends. CDR3 length: 17 residues. The CDR3: CASSLVPGSSGANVLTF. CDR3 in DNA: TGTGCCAGCAGCTTAGTACCCGGCAGCTCTGGGGCCAACGTCCTGACTTTC.

This clonotype has a handful of counts. The chain couples TRBV11-2 to TRBJ1-5, with D unresolved. The germline gives CDR1 SGHAT, CDR2 FQNNGV. V lost 1 base to trimming and J lost 4 bases, with 8 bases between them. This CDR3 has 14 amino acids. The CDR3 spells CASSLAQANQPQHF. CDR3 in DNA: TGTGCCAGCAGCTTAGCCCAGGCTAATCAGCCCCAGCATTTT.

This clonotype appeared many times. The chain employs TRBV2 and TRBJ2-7, with 10 nucleotides matching TRBD2. CDR1 and CDR2 (germline): SNHLY, FYNNEI. V lost 7 bases to trimming and J lost 3 bases; unmatched junction nucleotides: 3. The CDR3 has 13 amino acids. The DNA of the CDR3 is TGTGCCAGCATGACTAGCGGGCTCTACGAGCAGTACGTC. Protein product: CASMTSGLYEQYV.

This chain joins TRBV6-2 or TRBV6-3 and TRBJ2-4; 9 bases map to TRBD1. The CDR3 runs to 14 residues. V trimming: 8 bases; J trimming: 8 bases; junction bases outside the gene matches: 10. CDR1 and CDR2 (germline): MNHEY, SVGEGT. CDR3 sequence reads: CASEQGADIDIQYF. The CDR3 coding sequence is TGTGCCAGCGAACAGGGGGCTGATATAGACATTCAGTACTTC.

The chain couples TRBV29-1 to TRBJ1-4; no clear D gene. The germline CDR1 and CDR2 sequences are SQVTM and ANQGSEA. The CDR3 sequence is 13 residues long. V was trimmed by 7 bases and J by 7 bases, leaving 16 bases between them. CDR3 nucleotides: TGCAGCGCTGCAGTACGGTACGGTGAAAAACTGTTTTTT. Residues: CSAAVRYGEKLFF.

V and J are TRBV24-1 and TRBJ1-5; a weak D match, TRBD1 (5 bases). V was clipped by 6 bases and J by 7 bases, with 12 bases between them. The germline V gene encodes CDR1 KGHDR and CDR2 SFDVKD. This CDR3 comprises 13 residues. In DNA form, the CDR3 reads TGTGCCACCAGTTTGGGGCTAGACCAGCCCCAGCATTTT. It specifies CATSLGLDQPQHF.

J is TRBJ2-1 and V is TRBV20-1; tentatively, D is TRBD2 (6 bases). Germline V lookup: CDR1 DFQATT, CDR2 SNEGSKA (reference sequence). The CDR3 consists of 15 residues. Here the CDR3 reads CSARAGKSSYNEQFF. CDR3 nucleotides: TGCAGCGCACGGGCGGGGAAAAGCTCCTACAATGAGCAGTTCTTC.

Note on this clonotype: Here the CDR3 omits its conserved ending phenylalanine or tryptophan, so a read error is the likely source. The J gene is TRBJ2-7, the V gene TRBV15, with D possibly being TRBD2 (5 bases). The CDR3 consists of 16 residues. Germline CDR1 and CDR2: LNHNV and YYDKDF (reference sequence). The CDR3 protein is CATSRDRQGRGYGQYL. The CDR3 DNA reads TGTGCCACCAGCAGAGATAGGCAAGGGCGCGGGTACGGGCAGTACCTT.

Turning to this clonotype: This clone may be a read error of a much larger clone one base away. The V call is TRBV11-2, the J call TRBJ2-7, with a possible D match to TRBD1 (6 bases). This CDR3 spans 15 amino acids. Trimming cost V 4 bases and J 4 bases, with 17 bases left between them. Germline assignment: CDR1 SGHAT and CDR2 FQNNGV. The CDR3 DNA is TGTGCCAGCAGCTCAGATCTACAGGGCTCTTACGAGCAGTACTTC. The encoded protein is CASSSDLQGSYEQYF.

This clonotype came up many times. This chain links TRBV19 with TRBJ2-1, with D uncertain. Trimming cost V 5 bases and J 8 bases, with 10 bases left between them. Germline CDR1 LNHDA, CDR2 SQIVND (reference sequence). This CDR3 is 12 amino acids long. The CDR3 spells CASSHPGYEQFF. In DNA, the CDR3 is TGTGCCAGTAGTCACCCCGGGTATGAGCAGTTCTTC.

V and J are TRBV5-1 and TRBJ2-7; D is possibly TRBD2 (6 bases). The CDR3 has 14 amino acids. Germline V gene sequence: CDR1 SGHRS, CDR2 YFSETQ. The ends were cut back, 0 bases at V and 6 bases at J, with 13 bases in the middle. CDR3 nucleotide sequence: TGCGCCAGCAGCTTGGGGAGCATGGAGGGCGAGCAGTACTTC. As protein: CASSLGSMEGEQYF. Based on the CDR3 plus reference TRBV5-1 and TRBJ2-7, the full variable domain is KAGVTQTPRYLIKTRGQQVTLSCSPISGHRSVSWYQQTPGQGLQFLFEYFSETQRNKGNFPGRFSGRQFSNSRSEMNVSTLELGDSALYLCASSLGSMEGEQYFGPGTRLTVT.

This clonotype has a handful of counts. Lacking the conserved final phenylalanine or tryptophan, this CDR3 likely reflects a read error. It is unclear where the CDR3 begins or ends on the DNA, so no DNA is shown, and the CDR3 is as TCRdb lists it. The chain links TRBV2 to TRBJ1-2; the table names TRBD1, a call not compared with the DNA. Germline V gene lookup returns CDR1 SNHLY and CDR2 FYNNEI. Ends included, the CDR3 has 9 residues. The CDR3 protein is CASNGQGLS.

The chain recombines TRBV5-4 with TRBJ2-7; 11 bases align to TRBD1. There are 16 residues in the CDR3. CDR1 and CDR2 (germline): SGHNT, YYREEE (reference sequence). V lost 8 bases and J lost 2; bases outside the gene matches: 12. In DNA, the CDR3 is TGTGCCAGTAGTATAGCGCGGGGACAGGGGGCCTACGAGCAGTACTTC. Translated: CASSIARGQGAYEQYF.

This sequence joins TRBV10-3 and TRBJ1-5; the D is unclear. The CDR3 extends over 15 amino acids. The germline gives CDR1 ENHRY, CDR2 SYGVKD. Deletions cut 0 bases from V and 0 bases from J, with 6 bases between. CDR3 protein: CAISESTDSNQPQHF. CDR3 nucleotides: TGTGCCATCAGTGAGTCTACGGATAGCAATCAGCCCCAGCATTTT.